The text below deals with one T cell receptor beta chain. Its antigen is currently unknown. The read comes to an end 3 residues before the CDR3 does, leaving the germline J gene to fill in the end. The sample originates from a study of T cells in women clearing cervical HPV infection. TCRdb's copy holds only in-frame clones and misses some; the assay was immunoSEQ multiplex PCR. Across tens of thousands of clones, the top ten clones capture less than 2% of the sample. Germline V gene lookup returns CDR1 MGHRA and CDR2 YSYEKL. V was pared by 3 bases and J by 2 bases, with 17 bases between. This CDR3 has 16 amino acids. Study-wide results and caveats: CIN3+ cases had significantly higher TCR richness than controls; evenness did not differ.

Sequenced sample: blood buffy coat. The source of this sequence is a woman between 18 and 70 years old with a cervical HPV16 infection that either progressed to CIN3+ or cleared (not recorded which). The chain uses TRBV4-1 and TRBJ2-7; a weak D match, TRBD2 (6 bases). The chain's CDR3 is CASSQEPGLEAYEQYF. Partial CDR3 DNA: TGCGCCAGCAGCCAGGAACCGGGACTTGAAGCCTACGAG.